Reported below is one T cell receptor beta chain. The data derive from a study of blood T cell repertoires in COVID-19. Study context: Acute and convalescent COVID-19 samples came from the United States, Italy and Spain. T cells, B-cell-depleted T cells, or PBMCs provided the cDNA or gDNA that served as material.

As processed by the authors: Amplified reference gene primers provided the basis for estimating nucleated cell counts. Repertoires were generated with immunoSEQ multiplex PCR, while TCRdb's copy carries only in-frame clones and drops some. The DNA gave D and trimming, while V, J and clone size come from that table. The sample has more than 100,000 clones; around 87% are singletons. The V end was cut by 5 bases, the J end by 5 bases, with 9 bases between. The V gene's germline CDR1 is MDHEN and CDR2 SYDVKM. This CDR3 contains 12 residues. The TCR comes from an older man with active COVID-19. Sequenced input: peripheral blood. This chain uses TRBV28 with TRBJ1-2; D is unclear. The CDR3 bases are TGTGCCAGCAGTCCCCGTATTTATGGCTACACCTTC. Its protein product is CASSPRIYGYTF.